This is a list of T cell receptor beta chains from one sample in a study of response to subunit inactivated influenza vaccine. TCRdb re-called the RT-PCR reads with MiXCR, one entry per CDR3 protein. The profile shows 500,000 to 600,000 distinct CDR3 sequences, approximately 10% of them singletons. This sample was also put to use in a study of T cells expressing NK-cell markers.

The sequencing here drew on PBMCs from blood, taken on the day of vaccination. These TCRs come from a man aged 50-60 years who received an inactivated influenza vaccine. The CDR3 runs from the conserved cysteine through the conserved F or W. The D gene is left open where the match is weak. Expanded clones are given a class, and other clones once, few, many or no size at all.

D gene,V gene,CDR3 length,clone size,J gene,CDR3 protein,CDR3 DNA
TRBD1,TRBV14,14,.,TRBJ1-1,CASSHQGGNTEAFF,TGTGCCAGCAGCCATCAGGGGGGAAACACTGAAGCTTTCTTT
TRBD1,TRBV20-1,16,.,TRBJ2-2,CSARDGDRVITGELFF,TGCAGTGCTAGAGATGGGGACAGGGTGATCACCGGGGAGCTGTTTTTT
TRBD2,TRBV7-2,16,.,TRBJ2-1,CASSYRLAERVGEQFF,TGTGCCAGCAGTTACAGACTAGCGGAACGCGTAGGGGAGCAGTTCTTC
.,TRBV29-1,14,.,TRBJ2-7,CSVEYTGVQGEQYF,TGCAGCGTTGAATATACGGGAGTACAAGGAGAGCAGTACTTC
.,TRBV12-3/TRBV12-4,13,few,TRBJ2-7,CASSLAGEYEQYF,TGTGCCAGCAGTTTAGCGGGGGAATACGAGCAGTACTTC
TRBD1,TRBV25-1,15,.,TRBJ2-3,CASSERQGITDTQYF,TGTGCCAGCAGTGAACGACAGGGGATCACAGATACGCAGTATTTT
.,TRBV7-9,12,.,TRBJ2-1,CASNRLVYEQFF,TGTGCCAGCAACCGACTAGTCTATGAGCAGTTCTTC
.,TRBV12-3/TRBV12-4,14,.,TRBJ2-7,CASSNQDRLYEQYF,TGTGCCAGCAGTAACCAAGACAGGCTCTACGAGCAGTACTTC
.,TRBV20-1,14,.,TRBJ1-5,CSADPRRGNQPQHF,TGCAGTGCTGACCCTAGGAGGGGTAATCAGCCCCAGCATTTT
.,TRBV15,13,.,TRBJ2-5,CATSYGRGKTQYF,TGTGCCACCAGCTACGGCCGGGGGAAGACCCAGTACTTC
.,TRBV12-3/TRBV12-4,15,.,TRBJ2-1,CASSPWGDPYNEQFF,TGTGCCAGCAGTCCCTGGGGGGATCCCTACAATGAGCAGTTCTTC
.,TRBV10-3,15,few,TRBJ2-5,CAISAGTSGQETQYF,TGTGCCATCAGCGCTGGGACATCGGGCCAAGAGACCCAGTACTTC
TRBD1,TRBV4-3,18,.,TRBJ2-3,CASSQLRPTGAVTDTQYF,TGCGCCAGCAGCCAACTTCGTCCTACAGGGGCGGTCACAGATACGCAGTATTTT